The 8 T cell receptor beta chains below all came from one sample that was sequenced in a study of blood T cell repertoires in COVID-19. Clones were read by immunoSEQ multiplex PCR, and TCRdb kept only the in-frame ones, dropping some. This table has more than 150,000 clones, about 90% appearing once. Sequencing input: peripheral blood. Source of these receptors: a man aged 60 to 69 with acute or convalescent COVID-19.

The gene calls are TRBV12-5 and TRBJ2-1; D unresolved. Trimming cost V 7 bases and J 5 bases, with 9 bases left between them. CDR1 is LGHNT and CDR2 is FRNRAP in the germline V gene. The CDR3 consists of 12 residues. CDR3 coding DNA: TGTGCTAGTGTTTCCGCTAACAATGAGCAGTTCTTC. This gives the protein CASVSANNEQFF.

The J gene is TRBJ1-2, the V gene TRBV6-4; D is unresolved. Germline CDR1 reads MRHNA; CDR2 reads SNTAGT. Trimming took off 2 bases at V and 1 base at J, with 5 bases between the two ends. The CDR3 runs 13 residues. This CDR3 reads CASSDGLNYGYTF. DNA for the CDR3: TGTGCCAGCAGTGACGGACTTAACTATGGCTACACCTTC.

J is TRBJ2-3 and V is TRBV4-2; D gene ambiguous. The CDR3 has 14 amino acids. V gave up 0 bases and J gave up 5 bases, with 9 bases separating them. Germline assignment: CDR1 LGHNA and CDR2 YNFKEQ. CDR3: CASSQETTRDTQYF. The DNA of the CDR3 is TGTGCCAGCAGCCAAGAGACGACAAGAGATACGCAGTATTTT.

The chain has TRBV30 and TRBJ1-6; no clear D gene. Trimming pared 0 bases from V and 6 bases from J, leaving 15 bases between. Germline lookup yields CDR1 GTSNPN and CDR2 SVGIG (reference sequence). The CDR3 consists of 16 residues. For the CDR3, the DNA is TGTGCCTGGAGTGTACAAAGTCAGGCCCCTAATTCACCCCTCCACTTT. Its protein is CAWSVQSQAPNSPLHF.

This clone showed up just once. CDR3 amino acids: CASSDRGYEQYF. The CDR3 DNA sequence: TGCGCCAGCAGCGACAGGGGCTACGAGCAGTACTTC. This sequence joins TRBV4-1 and TRBJ2-7; 8 positions agree with TRBD1. CDR1 and CDR2 from the germline V gene are MGHRA and YSYEKL. After removal of 5 bases from V and 3 bases from J, the junction contained 0 bases not matched to a gene. There are 12 residues in the CDR3.

The chain employs TRBV19 and TRBJ1-4, with 7 positions matching TRBD1. Germline V gives CDR1 LNHDA, CDR2 SQIVND (reference sequence). CDR3 length equals 20 residues. V gave up 4 bases and J gave up 0 bases; unmatched junction bases: 17. The CDR3 region has the DNA TGTGCCAGTAGTAATACAGAGACAGGGTTGGGGGATGCAACTAATGAAAAACTGTTTTTT. Translation gives CASSNTETGLGDATNEKLFF.

The chain combines TRBV6-5 with TRBJ1-6; 7 positions match TRBD1. Germline V gives CDR1 MNHEY, CDR2 SVGAGI. V shed 6 bases, J shed 4 bases, and the junction held 3 bases outside the gene matches. The CDR3 has 14 amino acids. This CDR3 reads CASRGQNYNSPLHF. CDR3 sequence (DNA): TGTGCCAGCAGGGGACAGAATTATAATTCACCCCTCCACTTT.

The chain recombines TRBV5-1 with TRBJ1-1, with D perhaps matching TRBD1 (6 bases). CDR3 size: 14 residues. With 5 bases removed from V and 7 bases from J, the gap between germline ends came to 18 bases. Germline assignment: CDR1 SGHRS and CDR2 YFSETQ. This CDR3 reads CASSMRQVNDEAFF. For the CDR3, the DNA is TGCGCCAGCAGTATGAGACAGGTGAATGATGAAGCTTTCTTT.